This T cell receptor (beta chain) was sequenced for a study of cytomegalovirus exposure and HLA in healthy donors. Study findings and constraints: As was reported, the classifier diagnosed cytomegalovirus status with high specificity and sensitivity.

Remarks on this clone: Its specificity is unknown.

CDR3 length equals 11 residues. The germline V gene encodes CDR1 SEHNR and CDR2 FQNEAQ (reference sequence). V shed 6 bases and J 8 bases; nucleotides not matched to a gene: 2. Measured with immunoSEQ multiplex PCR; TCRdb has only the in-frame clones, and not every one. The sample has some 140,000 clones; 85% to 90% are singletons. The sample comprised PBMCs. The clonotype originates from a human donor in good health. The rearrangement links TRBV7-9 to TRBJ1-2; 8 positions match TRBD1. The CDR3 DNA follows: TGTGCCAGCAGGGACAGGGACGGCTACACCTTC. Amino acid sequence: CASRDRDGYTF. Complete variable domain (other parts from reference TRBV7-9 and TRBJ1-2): DTGVSQNPRHKITKRGQNVTFRCDPISEHNRLYWYRQTLGQGPEFLTYFQNEAQLEKSRLLSDRFSAERPKGSFSTLEIQRTEQGDSAMYLCASRDRDGYTFGSGTRLTVV.